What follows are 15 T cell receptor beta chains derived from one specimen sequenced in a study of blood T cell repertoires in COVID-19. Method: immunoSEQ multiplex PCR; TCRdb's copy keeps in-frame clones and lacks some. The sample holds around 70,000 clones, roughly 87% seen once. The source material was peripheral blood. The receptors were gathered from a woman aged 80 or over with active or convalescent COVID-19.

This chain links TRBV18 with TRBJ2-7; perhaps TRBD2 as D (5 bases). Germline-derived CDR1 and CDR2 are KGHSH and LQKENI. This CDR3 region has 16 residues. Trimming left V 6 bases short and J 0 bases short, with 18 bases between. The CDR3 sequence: CASSQLLGGSSYEQYF. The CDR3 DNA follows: TGTGCCAGCTCCCAGCTTTTAGGAGGAAGCTCCTACGAGCAGTACTTC.

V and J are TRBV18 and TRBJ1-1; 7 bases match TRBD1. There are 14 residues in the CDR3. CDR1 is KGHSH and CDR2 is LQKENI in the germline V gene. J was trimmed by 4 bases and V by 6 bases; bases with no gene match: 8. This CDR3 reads CASSPFQGGTEAFF. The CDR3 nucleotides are TGTGCCAGCTCGCCTTTCCAGGGGGGCACTGAAGCTTTCTTT.

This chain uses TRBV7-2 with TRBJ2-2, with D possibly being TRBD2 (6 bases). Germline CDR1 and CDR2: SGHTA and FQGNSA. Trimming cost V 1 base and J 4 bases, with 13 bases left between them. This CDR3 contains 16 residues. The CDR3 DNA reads TGTGCCAGCAGCTTAGAGGATCCTAGCGCCACCGGGGAGCTGTTTTTT. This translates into CASSLEDPSATGELFF.

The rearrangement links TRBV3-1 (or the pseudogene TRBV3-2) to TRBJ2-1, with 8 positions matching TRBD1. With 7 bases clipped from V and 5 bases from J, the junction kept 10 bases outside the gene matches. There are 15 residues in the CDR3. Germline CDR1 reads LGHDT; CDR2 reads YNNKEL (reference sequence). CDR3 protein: CASTMRQGQNNEQFF. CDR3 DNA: TGTGCCAGCACCATGAGACAGGGGCAAAACAATGAGCAGTTCTTC.

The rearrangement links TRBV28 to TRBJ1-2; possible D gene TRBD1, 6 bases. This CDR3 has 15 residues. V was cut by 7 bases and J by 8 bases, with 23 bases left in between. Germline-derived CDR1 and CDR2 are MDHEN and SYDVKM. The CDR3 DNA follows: TGTGCCAGCACCCCTGGTCGCGGGGGCTCGCGGGGCTACACCTTC. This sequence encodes CASTPGRGGSRGYTF.

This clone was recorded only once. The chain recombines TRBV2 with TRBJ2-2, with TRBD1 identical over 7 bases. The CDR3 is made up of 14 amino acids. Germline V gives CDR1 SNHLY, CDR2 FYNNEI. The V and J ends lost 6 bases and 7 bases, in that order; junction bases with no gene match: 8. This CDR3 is CASRDRLDVGELFF. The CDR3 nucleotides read TGTGCCAGCAGGGACAGGTTAGATGTCGGGGAGCTGTTTTTT. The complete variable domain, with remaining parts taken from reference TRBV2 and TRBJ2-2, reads EPEVTQTPSHQVTQMGQEVILRCVPISNHLYFYWYRQILGQKVEFLVSFYNNEISEKSEIFDDQFSVERPDGSNFTLKIRSTKLEDSAMYFCASRDRLDVGELFFGEGSRLTVL.

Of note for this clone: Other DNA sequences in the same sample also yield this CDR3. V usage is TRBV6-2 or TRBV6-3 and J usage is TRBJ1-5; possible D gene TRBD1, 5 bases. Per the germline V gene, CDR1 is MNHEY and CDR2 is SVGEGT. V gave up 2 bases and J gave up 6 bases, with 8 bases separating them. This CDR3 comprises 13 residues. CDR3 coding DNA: TGTGCCAGCAGTTACGAAGGGGCTCAGCCCCAGCATTTT. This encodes CASSYEGAQPQHF.

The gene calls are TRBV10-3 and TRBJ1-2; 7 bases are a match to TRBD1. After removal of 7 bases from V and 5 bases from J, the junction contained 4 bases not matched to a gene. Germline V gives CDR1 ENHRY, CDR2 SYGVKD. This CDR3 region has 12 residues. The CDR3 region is CAITGGGYGYTF. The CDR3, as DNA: TGTGCCATCACAGGGGGTGGTTATGGCTACACCTTC.

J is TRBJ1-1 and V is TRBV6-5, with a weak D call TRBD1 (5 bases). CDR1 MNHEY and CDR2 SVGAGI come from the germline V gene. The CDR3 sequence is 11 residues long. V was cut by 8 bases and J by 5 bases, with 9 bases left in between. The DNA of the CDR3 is TGTGCCAGCCGGGGGAGGACTGAAGCTTTCTTT. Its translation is CASRGRTEAFF.

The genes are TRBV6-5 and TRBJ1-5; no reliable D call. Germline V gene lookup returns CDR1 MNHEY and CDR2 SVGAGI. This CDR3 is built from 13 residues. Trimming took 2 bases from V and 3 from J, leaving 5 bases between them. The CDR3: CASSYTVNQPQHF. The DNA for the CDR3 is TGTGCCAGCAGTTACACAGTCAATCAGCCCCAGCATTTT.

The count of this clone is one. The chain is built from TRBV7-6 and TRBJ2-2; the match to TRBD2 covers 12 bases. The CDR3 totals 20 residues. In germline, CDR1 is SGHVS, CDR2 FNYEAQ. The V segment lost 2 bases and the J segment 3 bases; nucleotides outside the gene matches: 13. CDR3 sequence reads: CASSLPALAGGIPHTGELFF. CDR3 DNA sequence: TGTGCCAGCAGCTTACCCGCACTAGCGGGGGGTATTCCCCACACCGGGGAGCTGTTTTTT.

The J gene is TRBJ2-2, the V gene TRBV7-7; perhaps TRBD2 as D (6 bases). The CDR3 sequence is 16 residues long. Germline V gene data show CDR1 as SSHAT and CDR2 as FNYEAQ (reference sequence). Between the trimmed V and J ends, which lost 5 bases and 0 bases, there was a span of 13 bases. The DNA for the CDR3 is TGTGCCAGCAGCCGTTCGGGAGCCACGAACACCGGGGAGCTGTTTTTT. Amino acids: CASSRSGATNTGELFF.

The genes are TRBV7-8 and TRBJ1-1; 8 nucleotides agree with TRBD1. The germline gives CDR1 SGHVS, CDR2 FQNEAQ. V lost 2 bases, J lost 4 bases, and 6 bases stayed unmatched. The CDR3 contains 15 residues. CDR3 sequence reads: CASSLPDRVGTEAFF. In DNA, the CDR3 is TGTGCCAGCAGCTTACCGGACAGGGTTGGCACTGAAGCTTTCTTT.

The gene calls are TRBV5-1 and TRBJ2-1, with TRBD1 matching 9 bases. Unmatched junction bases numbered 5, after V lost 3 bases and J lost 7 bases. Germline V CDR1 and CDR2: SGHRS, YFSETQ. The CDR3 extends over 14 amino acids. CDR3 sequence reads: CASSSGTGSNEQFF. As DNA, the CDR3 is TGCGCCAGCAGCTCTGGGACAGGGAGTAATGAGCAGTTCTTC.

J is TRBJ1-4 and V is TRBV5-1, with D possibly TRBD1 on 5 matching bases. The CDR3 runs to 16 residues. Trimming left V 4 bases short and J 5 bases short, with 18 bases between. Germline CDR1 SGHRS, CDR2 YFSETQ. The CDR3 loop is CASSLDTTRQNEKLFF. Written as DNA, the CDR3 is TGCGCCAGCAGCCTGGACACGACTCGCCAAAATGAAAAACTGTTTTTT.